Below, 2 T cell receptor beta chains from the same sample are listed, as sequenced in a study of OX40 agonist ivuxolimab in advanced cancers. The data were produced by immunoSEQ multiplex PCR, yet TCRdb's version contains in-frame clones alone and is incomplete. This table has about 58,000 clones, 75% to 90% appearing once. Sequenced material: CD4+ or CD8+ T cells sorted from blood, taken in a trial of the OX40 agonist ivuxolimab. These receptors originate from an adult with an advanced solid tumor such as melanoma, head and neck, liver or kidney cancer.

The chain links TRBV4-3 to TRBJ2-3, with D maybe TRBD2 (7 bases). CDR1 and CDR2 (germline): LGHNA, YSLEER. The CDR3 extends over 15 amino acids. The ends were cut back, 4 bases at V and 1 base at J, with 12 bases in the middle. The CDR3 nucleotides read TGCGCCAGCAGCCTAGGGCGGGGGCGCACAGATACGCAGTATTTT. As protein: CASSLGRGRTDTQYF.

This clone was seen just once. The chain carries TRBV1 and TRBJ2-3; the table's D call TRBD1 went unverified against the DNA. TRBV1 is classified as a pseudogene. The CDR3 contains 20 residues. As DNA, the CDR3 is TGCACCAGCAGCTTACAGGGGCAGAGATCGTCCCCGTGTACTTTTGATACGCAGTATTTT. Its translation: CTSSLQGQRSSPCTFDTQYF.